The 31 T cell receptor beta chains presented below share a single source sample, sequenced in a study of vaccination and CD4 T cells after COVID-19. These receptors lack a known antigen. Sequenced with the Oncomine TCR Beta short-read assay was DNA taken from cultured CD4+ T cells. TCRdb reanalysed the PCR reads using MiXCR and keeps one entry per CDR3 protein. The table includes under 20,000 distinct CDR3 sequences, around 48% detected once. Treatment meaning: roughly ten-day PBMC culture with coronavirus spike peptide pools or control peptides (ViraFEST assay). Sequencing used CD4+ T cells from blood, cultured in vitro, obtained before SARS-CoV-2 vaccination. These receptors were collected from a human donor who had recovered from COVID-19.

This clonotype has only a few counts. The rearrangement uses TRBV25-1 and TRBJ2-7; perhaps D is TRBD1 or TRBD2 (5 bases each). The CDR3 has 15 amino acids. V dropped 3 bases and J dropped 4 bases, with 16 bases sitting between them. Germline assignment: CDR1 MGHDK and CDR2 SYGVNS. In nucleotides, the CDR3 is TGTGCCAGCAGTGATCAGGGAGACAAACCGTACGAGCAGTACTTC. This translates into CASSDQGDKPYEQYF.

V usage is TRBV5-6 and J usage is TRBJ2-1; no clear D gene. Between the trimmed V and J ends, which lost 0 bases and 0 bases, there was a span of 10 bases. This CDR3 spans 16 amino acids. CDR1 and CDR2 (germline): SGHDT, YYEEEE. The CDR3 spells CASSLVLDSSYNEQFF. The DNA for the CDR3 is TGTGCCAGCAGCTTGGTTCTAGATAGCTCCTACAATGAGCAGTTCTTC.

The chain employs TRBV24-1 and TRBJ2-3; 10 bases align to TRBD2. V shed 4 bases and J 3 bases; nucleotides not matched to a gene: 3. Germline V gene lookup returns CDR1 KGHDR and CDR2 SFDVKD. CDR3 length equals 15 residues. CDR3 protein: CATSDLAGVTDTQYF. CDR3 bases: TGTGCCACCAGTGACCTAGCGGGAGTGACAGATACGCAGTATTTT.

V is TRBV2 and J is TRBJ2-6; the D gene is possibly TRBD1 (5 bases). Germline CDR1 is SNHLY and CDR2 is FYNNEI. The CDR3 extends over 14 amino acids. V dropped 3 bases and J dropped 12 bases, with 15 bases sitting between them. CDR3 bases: TGTGCCAGCAGTGAGGCGTCCAGGGTAGCCGTCCTGACTTTC. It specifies CASSEASRVAVLTF.

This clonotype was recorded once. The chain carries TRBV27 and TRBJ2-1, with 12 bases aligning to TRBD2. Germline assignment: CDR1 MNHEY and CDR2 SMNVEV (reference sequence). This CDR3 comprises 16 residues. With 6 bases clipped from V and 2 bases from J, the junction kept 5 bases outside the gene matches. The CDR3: CASRTWTSGTYNEQFF. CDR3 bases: TGTGCCAGCAGGACCTGGACTAGCGGGACCTACAATGAGCAGTTCTTC.

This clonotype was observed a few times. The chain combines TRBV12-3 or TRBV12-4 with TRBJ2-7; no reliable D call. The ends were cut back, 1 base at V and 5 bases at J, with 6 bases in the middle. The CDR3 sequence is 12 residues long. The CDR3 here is CASSLVLNEQYF. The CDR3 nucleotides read TGTGCCAGCAGTTTAGTACTAAACGAGCAGTACTTC.

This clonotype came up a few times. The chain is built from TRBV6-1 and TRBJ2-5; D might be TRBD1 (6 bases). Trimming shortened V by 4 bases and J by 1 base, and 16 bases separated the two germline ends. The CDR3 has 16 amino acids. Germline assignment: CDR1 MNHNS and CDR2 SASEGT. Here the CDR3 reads CASSANSGTIQETQYF. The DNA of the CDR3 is TGTGCCAGCAGTGCGAACTCCGGGACAATCCAAGAGACCCAGTACTTC.

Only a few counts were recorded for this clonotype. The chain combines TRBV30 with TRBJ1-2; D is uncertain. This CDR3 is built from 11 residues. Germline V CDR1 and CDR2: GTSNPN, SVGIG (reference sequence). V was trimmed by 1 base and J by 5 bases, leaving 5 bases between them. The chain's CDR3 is CAWSGEYGYTF. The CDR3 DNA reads TGTGCCTGGAGTGGAGAATATGGCTACACCTTC.

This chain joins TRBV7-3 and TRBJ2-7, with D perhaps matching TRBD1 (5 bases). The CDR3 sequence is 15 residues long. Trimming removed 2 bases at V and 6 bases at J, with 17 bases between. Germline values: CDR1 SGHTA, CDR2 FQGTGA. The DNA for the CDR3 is TGTGCCAGCAGCTTATTCGGACACGGCTCAGGCGAGCAGTACTTC. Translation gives CASSLFGHGSGEQYF.

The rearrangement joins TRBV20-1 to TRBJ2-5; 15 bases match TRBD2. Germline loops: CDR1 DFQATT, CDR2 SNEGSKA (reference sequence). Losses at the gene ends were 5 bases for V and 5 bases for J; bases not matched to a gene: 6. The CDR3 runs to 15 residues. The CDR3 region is CSAGLAGGRGETQYF. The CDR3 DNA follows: TGCAGTGCTGGACTAGCGGGAGGGAGGGGGGAGACCCAGTACTTC.

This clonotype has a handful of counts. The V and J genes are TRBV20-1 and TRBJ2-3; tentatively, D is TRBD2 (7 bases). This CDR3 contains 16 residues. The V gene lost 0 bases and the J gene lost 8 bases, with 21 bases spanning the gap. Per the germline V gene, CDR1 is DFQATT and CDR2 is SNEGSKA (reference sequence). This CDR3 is CSARDGTGGGSRTQYF. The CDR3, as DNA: TGCAGTGCTAGAGATGGTACGGGGGGCGGGAGTCGTACGCAGTATTTT.

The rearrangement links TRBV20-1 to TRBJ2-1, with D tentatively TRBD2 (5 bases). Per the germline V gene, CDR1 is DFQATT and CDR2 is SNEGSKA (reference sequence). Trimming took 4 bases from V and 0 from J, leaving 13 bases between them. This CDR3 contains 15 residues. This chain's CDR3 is CSAIGLIGSYNEQFF. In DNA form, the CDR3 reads TGCAGTGCTATAGGACTGATTGGCTCCTACAATGAGCAGTTCTTC.

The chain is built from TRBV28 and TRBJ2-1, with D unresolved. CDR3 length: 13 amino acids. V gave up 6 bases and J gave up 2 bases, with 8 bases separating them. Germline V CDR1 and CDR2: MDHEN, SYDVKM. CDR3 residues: CASSESTYNEQFF. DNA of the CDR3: TGTGCCAGCAGCGAGTCCACCTACAATGAGCAGTTCTTC.

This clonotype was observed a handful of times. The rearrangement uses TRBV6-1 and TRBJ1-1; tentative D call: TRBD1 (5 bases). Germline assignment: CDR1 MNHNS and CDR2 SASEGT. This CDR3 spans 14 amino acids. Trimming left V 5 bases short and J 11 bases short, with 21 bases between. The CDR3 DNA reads TGTGCCAGCAGTAAACCGGGACTAGGGAGCTACGCTTTCTTT. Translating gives CASSKPGLGSYAFF.

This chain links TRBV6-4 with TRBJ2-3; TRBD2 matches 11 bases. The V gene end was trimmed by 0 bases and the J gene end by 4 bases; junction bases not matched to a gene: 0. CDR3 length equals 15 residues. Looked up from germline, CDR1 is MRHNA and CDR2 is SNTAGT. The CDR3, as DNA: TGTGCCAGCAGTGACTCACTAGCGGGAGCAGATACGCAGTATTTT. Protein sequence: CASSDSLAGADTQYF.

CDR3 DNA sequence: TGCAGTGCCAGTAGGACTAGCGGGAGCTGGGACATTCAGTACTTC. Protein: CSASRTSGSWDIQYF. The rearrangement joins TRBV20-1 to TRBJ2-4; 13 nucleotides align to TRBD2. The CDR3 has 15 residues. After removal of 6 bases from V and 8 bases from J, the junction contained 10 bases not matched to a gene. Germline V gene lookup returns CDR1 DFQATT and CDR2 SNEGSKA (reference sequence).

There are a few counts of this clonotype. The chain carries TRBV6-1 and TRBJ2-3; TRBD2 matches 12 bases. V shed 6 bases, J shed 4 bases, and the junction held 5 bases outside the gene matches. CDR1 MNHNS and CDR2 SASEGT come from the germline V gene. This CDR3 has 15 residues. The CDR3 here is CASSDLAGGSDTQYF. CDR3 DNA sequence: TGTGCCAGCAGCGACCTAGCGGGAGGGTCAGATACGCAGTATTTT.

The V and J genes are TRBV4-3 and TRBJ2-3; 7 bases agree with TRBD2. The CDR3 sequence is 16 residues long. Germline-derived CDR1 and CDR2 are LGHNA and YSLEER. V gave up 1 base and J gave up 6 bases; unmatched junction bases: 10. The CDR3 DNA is TGCGCCAGCAGCCAAGCTTGGCTAGCGGCGGAGGATACGCAGTATTTT. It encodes CASSQAWLAAEDTQYF.

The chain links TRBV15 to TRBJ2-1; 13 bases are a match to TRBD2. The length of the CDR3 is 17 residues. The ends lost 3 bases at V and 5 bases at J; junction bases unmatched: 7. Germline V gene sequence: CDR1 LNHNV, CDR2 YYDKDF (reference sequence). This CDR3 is CATSRTTSGRANNEQFF. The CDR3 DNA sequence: TGTGCCACCAGCAGGACCACTAGCGGGAGGGCCAACAATGAGCAGTTCTTC.

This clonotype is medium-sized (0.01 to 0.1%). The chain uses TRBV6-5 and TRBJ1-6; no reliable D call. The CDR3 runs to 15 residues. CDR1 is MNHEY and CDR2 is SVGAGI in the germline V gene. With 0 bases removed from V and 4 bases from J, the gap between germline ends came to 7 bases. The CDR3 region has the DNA TGTGCCAGCAGTTACTCTGGTCGTTATAATTCACCCCTCCACTTT. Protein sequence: CASSYSGRYNSPLHF.

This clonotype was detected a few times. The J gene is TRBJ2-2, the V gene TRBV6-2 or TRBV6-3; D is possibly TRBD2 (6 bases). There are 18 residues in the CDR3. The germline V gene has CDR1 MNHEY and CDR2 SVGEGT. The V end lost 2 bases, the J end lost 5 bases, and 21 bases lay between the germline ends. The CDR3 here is CASSYHSAGGRRTGELFF. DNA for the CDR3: TGTGCCAGCAGTTACCATAGCGCCGGAGGGAGGCGGACCGGGGAGCTGTTTTTT.

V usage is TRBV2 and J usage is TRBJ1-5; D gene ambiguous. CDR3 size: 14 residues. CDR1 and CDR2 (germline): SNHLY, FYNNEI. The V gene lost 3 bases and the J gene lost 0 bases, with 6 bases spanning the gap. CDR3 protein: CASSDVYSNQPQHF. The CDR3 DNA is TGTGCCAGCAGTGATGTGTATAGCAATCAGCCCCAGCATTTT.

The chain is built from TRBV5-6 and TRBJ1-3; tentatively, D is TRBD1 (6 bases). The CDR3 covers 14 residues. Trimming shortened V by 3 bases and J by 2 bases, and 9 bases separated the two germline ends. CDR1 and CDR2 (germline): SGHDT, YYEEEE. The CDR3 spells CASSWDTAGNTIYF. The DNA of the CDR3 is TGTGCCAGCAGCTGGGACACGGCTGGAAACACCATATATTTT.

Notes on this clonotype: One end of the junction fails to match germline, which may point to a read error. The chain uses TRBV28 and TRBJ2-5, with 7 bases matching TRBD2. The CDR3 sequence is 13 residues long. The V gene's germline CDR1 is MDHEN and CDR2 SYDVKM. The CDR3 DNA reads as TGTGCCAGCACTTTAGCGGGCCAAGAGACCCAGTACTTC. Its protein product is CASTLAGQETQYF.

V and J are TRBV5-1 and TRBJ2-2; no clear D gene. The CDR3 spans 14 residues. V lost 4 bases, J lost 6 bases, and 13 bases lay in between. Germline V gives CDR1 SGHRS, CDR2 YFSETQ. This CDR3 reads CASSPTGDPGELFF. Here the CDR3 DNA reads TGCGCCAGCAGCCCTACCGGAGATCCCGGGGAGCTGTTTTTT. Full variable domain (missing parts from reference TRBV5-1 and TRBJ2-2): KAGVTQTPRYLIKTRGQQVTLSCSPISGHRSVSWYQQTPGQGLQFLFEYFSETQRNKGNFPGRFSGRQFSNSRSEMNVSTLELGDSALYLCASSPTGDPGELFFGEGSRLTVL.

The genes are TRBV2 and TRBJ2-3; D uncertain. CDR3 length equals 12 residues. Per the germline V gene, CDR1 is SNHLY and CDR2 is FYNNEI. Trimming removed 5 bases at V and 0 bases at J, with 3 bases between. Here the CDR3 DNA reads TGTGCCAGCAGTCGTAGCACAGATACGCAGTATTTT. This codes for CASSRSTDTQYF.

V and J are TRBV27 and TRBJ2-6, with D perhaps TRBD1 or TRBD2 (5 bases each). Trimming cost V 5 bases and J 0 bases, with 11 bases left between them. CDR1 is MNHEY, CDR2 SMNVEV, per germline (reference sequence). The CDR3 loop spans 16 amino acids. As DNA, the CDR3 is TGTGCCAGCAGTCCGCGAGGGGACTCTGGGGCCAACGTCCTGACTTTC. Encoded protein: CASSPRGDSGANVLTF.

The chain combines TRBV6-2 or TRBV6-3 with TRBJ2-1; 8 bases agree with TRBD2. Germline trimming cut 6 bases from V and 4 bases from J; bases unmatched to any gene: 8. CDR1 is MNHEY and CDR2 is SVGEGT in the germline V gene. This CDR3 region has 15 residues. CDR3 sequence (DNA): TGTGCCAGCAGCGACGCGGGACTAGATTACAATGAGCAGTTCTTC. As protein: CASSDAGLDYNEQFF.

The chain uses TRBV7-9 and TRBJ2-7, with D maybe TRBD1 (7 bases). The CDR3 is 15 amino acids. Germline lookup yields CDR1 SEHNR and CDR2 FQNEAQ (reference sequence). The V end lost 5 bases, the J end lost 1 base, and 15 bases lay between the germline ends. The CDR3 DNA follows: TGTGCCAGCAGCCCAGGGGGAGGTAGATCCTACGAGCAGTACTTC. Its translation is CASSPGGGRSYEQYF.

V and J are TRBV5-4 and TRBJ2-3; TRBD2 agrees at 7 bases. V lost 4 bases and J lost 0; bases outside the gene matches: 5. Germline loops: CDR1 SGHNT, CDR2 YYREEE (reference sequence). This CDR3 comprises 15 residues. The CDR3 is CASSRLAASTDTQYF. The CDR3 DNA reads TGTGCCAGCAGCCGACTAGCAGCTAGCACAGATACGCAGTATTTT.

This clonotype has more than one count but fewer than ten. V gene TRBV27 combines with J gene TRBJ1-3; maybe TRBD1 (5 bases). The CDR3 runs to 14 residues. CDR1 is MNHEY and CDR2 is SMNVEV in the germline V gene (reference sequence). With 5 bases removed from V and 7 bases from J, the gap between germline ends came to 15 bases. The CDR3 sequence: CASSLSGTPNTIYF. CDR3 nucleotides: TGTGCCAGCAGTCTCTCAGGGACCCCGAACACCATATATTTT.